The 3 T cell receptor beta chains below were found in one sample sequenced in a study of T-cell memory formation after mild COVID-19. TCRdb called the 5' RACE reads again in MiXCR, with one record for every CDR3 protein. The sample records about 420,000 distinct CDR3 sequences, about a quarter being singletons. What was sequenced was PBMCs or a T cell subset sorted from them (not recorded which). These receptor sequences come from an adult woman who had mild COVID-19 (a few samples of this study predate the infection). Cell type and time point are not known.

This clonotype was picked up a small number of times. The chain combines TRBV14 with TRBJ2-3, with D perhaps matching TRBD1 or TRBD2 (5 bases each). V gave up 0 bases and J gave up 2 bases, with 15 bases separating them. The CDR3 runs 17 residues. Germline V gene data show CDR1 as SGHDN and CDR2 as FVKESK. The CDR3: CASSQEIWGSSTDTQYF. As DNA, the CDR3 is TGTGCCAGCAGCCAAGAAATCTGGGGGAGTTCCACAGATACGCAGTATTTT.

Only a few counts were recorded for this clonotype. The chain couples TRBV20-1 to TRBJ2-3; D might be TRBD2 (6 bases). The CDR3 sequence is 17 residues long. Germline values: CDR1 DFQATT, CDR2 SNEGSKA (reference sequence). Trimming took off 0 bases at V and 6 bases at J, with 22 bases between the two ends. CDR3 in amino acids: CSAREGRRAQWMDTQYF. The CDR3 nucleotides are TGCAGTGCTAGAGAGGGCCGGAGGGCTCAGTGGATGGATACGCAGTATTTT.

This clonotype turned up a few times. The chain uses TRBV7-2 and TRBJ2-6; no clear D. Trimming left V 8 bases short and J 2 bases short, with 10 bases between. The CDR3 covers 14 residues. Germline CDR1 is SGHTA and CDR2 is FQGNSA. CDR3 nucleotide sequence: TGTGCCAGCTGTCCGGATGCTGGGGCCAACGTCCTGACTTTC. It is translated as CASCPDAGANVLTF.